This T cell receptor beta chain was retrieved from a study of control samples from healthy donors and cancer patients. Sequencing was performed with immunoSEQ multiplex PCR; in TCRdb, only in-frame clones are kept and a portion is missing. The data contain about 150,000 clones, 85% to 90% of them singletons. The CDR3 runs 16 residues. Germline loops: CDR1 SGHVS, CDR2 FNYEAQ. Between the trimmed V and J ends, which lost 1 base and 0 bases, there was a span of 11 bases. The rearrangement uses TRBV7-6 and TRBJ2-3; D is possibly TRBD2 (5 bases). The clonotype comes from a man between 18 and 35 years old in good health. Sequencing was done on a sample of blood. CDR3 in DNA: TGTGCCAGCAGCTTAGAACGGGGTCCTAGCACAGATACGCAGTATTTT. Translated, it gives CASSLERGPSTDTQYF.